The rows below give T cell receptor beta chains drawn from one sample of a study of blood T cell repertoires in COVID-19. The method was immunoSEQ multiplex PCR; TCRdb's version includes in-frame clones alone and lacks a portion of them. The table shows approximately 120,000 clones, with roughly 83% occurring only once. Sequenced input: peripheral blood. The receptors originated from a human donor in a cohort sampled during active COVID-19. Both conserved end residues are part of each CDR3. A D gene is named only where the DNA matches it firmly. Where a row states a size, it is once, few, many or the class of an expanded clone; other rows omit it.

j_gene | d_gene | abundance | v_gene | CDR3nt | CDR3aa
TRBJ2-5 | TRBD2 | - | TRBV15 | TGTGCCACCTCTACGGGACTAGCGGGGCCCCAAGAGACCCAGTACTTC | CATSTGLAGPQETQYF
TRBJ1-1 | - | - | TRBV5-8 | TGTGCCAGCAGAAAGGACCCGGGGTGGGACACTGAAGCTTTCTTT | CASRKDPGWDTEAFF
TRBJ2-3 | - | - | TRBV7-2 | TGTGCCAGCAGAAGGAACAGGGTTGTGACAGATACGCAGTATTTT | CASRRNRVVTDTQYF
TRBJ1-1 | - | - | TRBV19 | TGTGCCAGTACCCCGGGGTCGACAGGTTGGAACACTGAAGCTTTCTTT | CASTPGSTGWNTEAFF
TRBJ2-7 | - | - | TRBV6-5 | TGTGCCAGTCTCAGCCGGGACACCAGCTACGAGCAGTACTTC | CASLSRDTSYEQYF
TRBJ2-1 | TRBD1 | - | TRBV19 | TGTGCCAGTAGTCTTAGAGGACAGGGCGATGAGCAGTTCTTC | CASSLRGQGDEQFF
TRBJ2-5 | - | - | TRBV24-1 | TGTGCCACCAGTGATTTTAACACCCCCGGGGAGACCCAGTACTTC | CATSDFNTPGETQYF
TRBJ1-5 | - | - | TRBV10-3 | TGTGCCATCAGTGAGGGGGGGTCAGGTGGGAATCAGCCCCAGCATTTT | CAISEGGSGGNQPQHF
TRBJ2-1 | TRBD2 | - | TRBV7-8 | TGTGCCAGCAGCGAAAATCATAGCGGGAGTGGACATGAGCAGTTCTTC | CASSENHSGSGHEQFF
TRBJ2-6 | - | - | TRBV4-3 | TGCGCCAGCAGCCAGAGCTCTGGGGCCAACGTCCTGACTTTC | CASSQSSGANVLTF
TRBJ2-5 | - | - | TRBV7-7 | TGTGCCAGCAGCCCTTACCAAGAGACCCAGTACTTC | CASSPYQETQYF
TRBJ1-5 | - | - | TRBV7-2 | TGTGCCAGCAGCGTACAGGGCAATCAGCCCCAGCATTTT | CASSVQGNQPQHF
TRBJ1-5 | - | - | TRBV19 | TGTGCCAGTAGTGGACAGATTACTAGCAATCAGCCCCAGCATTTT | CASSGQITSNQPQHF
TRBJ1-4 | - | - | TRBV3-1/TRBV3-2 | TGTGCCAGCAGCCAAGATCGAGTAACCTCCCGTAATGAAAAACTGTTTTTT | CASSQDRVTSRNEKLFF
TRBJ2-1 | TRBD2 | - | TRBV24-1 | TGTGCCACCAGTGACACCCCTGGACTAGCGGATGAGCAGTTCTTC | CATSDTPGLADEQFF
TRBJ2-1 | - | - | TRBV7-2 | TGTGCCAGCAGCTTAGGGAAGGCGGGACGGAATGAGCAGTTCTTC | CASSLGKAGRNEQFF
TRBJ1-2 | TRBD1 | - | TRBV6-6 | TGTGCCAGCAGTCCCCGGCAGGGGGTTCTTTCCGACTATGGCTACACCTTC | CASSPRQGVLSDYGYTF
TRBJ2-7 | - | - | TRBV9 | TGTGCCAGCAGCGTAGCCCCCGACACCGCCGCCTACGAGCAGTACTTC | CASSVAPDTAAYEQYF
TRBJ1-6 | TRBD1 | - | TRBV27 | TGTGCCAGCAGAGCCACAGGGGGTAATTCACCCCTCCACTTT | CASRATGGNSPLHF
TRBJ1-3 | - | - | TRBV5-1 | TGCGCCAGCAGCTTGTTGCCCTCAGGGACTTCTGGAAACACCATATATTTT | CASSLLPSGTSGNTIYF
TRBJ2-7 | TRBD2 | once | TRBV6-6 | TGTGCCAGCAGTTACGGGCTAGCGGGAGCCTACGAGCAGTACTTC | CASSYGLAGAYEQYF
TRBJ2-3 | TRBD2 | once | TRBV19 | TGTGCCAGTAGACTAGCGGGCACAGATACGCAGTATTTT | CASRLAGTDTQYF
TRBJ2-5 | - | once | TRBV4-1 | TGCGCCAGCAGCCCAGGCGACAGCACCTATCGAGAGACCCAGTACTTC | CASSPGDSTYRETQYF
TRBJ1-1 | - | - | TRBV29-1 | TGCAGCACCATGGGGCAGGCCACTGAAGCTTTCTTT | CSTMGQATEAFF
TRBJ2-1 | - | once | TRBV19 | TGTGCCAGTAGCCGAGCGAGGAGAATCAATGAGCAGTTCTTC | CASSRARRINEQFF
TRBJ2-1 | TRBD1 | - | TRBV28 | TGTGCCAGCGGAGACAGGGGACGATTGACCTACAATGAGCAGTTCTTC | CASGDRGRLTYNEQFF